This section outlines one T cell receptor beta chain sequence together with its context. What antigen it recognizes has not been identified. Base qualities were left out, and no much larger clone turns up one base away. TCRbeta CDR3 regions were amplified from genomic DNA by means of the immunoSEQ Assay, a bias-controlled multiplex PCR. The authors' analysis ran thus. The number of nucleated cells in each sample was estimated from the amplification of reference gene primers within the assay. To quantify the absolute abundance of each unique TCRbeta CDR3 rearrangement, sequence reads were collapsed and filtered. For each sample, productive Simpson clonality was calculated as the square root of Simpson's diversity index over productive rearrangements. TCRdb took over this immuneACCESS table, retaining in-frame rearrangements with V and J assigned. Such tables are incomplete; in checked studies, under half of the missing clones stem from an unresolved V gene, and the remainder is unexplained. For V, J and clone size, that table is used; D and trimming come from the DNA. The sample table records a few hundred thousand clones; approximately 91% of these occur just once. Clones ranked in the top ten supply approximately 2.2% of the sample.

Collaborating institutions collected whole blood in K2EDTA tubes following their own protocols. For TCRbeta analysis, collaborators shipped samples in one of three forms: frozen whole blood, isolated PBMCs, or DNA extracted from either of those sample types. At the junction V is shortened by 0 bases and J by 1 base; bases outside the gene matches: 14. Counted from cysteine to phenylalanine, this CDR3 has 19 amino acids. Of all the DNA, just the CDR3 is kept, 57 bases in frame from base 1. In the germline V gene, CDR1 corresponds to SGDLS and CDR2 to YYNGEE. The data derive from a study of blood T cell repertoires in COVID-19 (dated by TCRdb to the early 2020s). Regarding the research as a whole: Samples covering the acute and convalescent phases of COVID-19 were provided by collaborators in the United States, Italy and Spain. The material from the prospective study consisted of cDNA or gDNA derived from T cells, B-cell-depleted T cells, or PBMCs. The dataset comprised deeply sampled blood TCRbeta repertoires from subjects exposed to, actively infected with, or recovered from COVID-19. A freely available public database, intended as a resource for researchers studying the immune response to SARS-CoV-2, is where the repertoires were released. The samples were drawn from two sources: the first 160 participants of the ongoing ImmuneRACE study, and 950 to 1,500 subjects contributed by 6 global collaborators. Sample metadata almost always included a de-identified subject ID, COVID-19 status, age in years and sex. Where HLA class I and class II types were available, the types were taken from metadata supplied by the sample provider, not from assay-based typing.

The full study reports these points: The quantity of clinical and demographic metadata differed by source and by participant and was supplied without curation.

The sequence was obtained from a man between 50 and 59 years old with acute or convalescent COVID-19. This receptor chain uses TRBV9 and TRBJ2-3, and 7 bases in between align with TRBD1. Sequencing input: peripheral blood. The DNA is as follows: TGTGCCAGCAGCGTAGTAGAGGGGGCCCACTTCGAAGGCACAGATACGCAGTATTTT. This sequence encodes CASSVVEGAHFEGTDTQYF.